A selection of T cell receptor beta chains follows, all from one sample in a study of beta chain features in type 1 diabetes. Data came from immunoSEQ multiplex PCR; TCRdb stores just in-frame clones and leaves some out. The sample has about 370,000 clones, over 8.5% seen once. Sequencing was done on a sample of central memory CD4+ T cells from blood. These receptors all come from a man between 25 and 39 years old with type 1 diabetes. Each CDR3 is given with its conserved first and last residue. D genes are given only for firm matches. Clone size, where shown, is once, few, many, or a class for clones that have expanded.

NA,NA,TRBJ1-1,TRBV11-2,TGTGCCAGCAGCCCGGGTTTTGGAGCTTTCTTT,CASSPGFGAFF
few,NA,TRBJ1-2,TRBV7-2,TGTGCCAGCAGCTTAGTAGGATGGGGGGCTAACTATGGCTACACCTTC,CASSLVGWGANYGYTF
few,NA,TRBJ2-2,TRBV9,TGTGCCAGCAGAGGGGACCCGAACACCGGGGAGCTGTTTTTT,CASRGDPNTGELFF
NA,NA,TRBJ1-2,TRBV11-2,TGTGCCAGCAGCTTAGTGGCCGGGGGCGCAGGTGGCTACACCTTC,CASSLVAGGAGGYTF
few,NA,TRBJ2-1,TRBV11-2,TGTGCCAGCAGCTTACAACCAACAAATGAGCAGTTCTTC,CASSLQPTNEQFF
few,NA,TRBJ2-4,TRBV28,TGTGCCAGCAGTCCACGACAGGGGAGGGAAGATCGAGCCAAAAACATTCAGTACTTC,CASSPRQGREDRAKNIQYF
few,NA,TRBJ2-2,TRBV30,TGTGCCTGCCCATTCGGGGTTTCAACCGGGGAGCTGTTTTTT,CACPFGVSTGELFF
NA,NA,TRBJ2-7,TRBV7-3,TGTGCCAGCAGCGGCAGGGTGGAAAACGAGCAGTACTTC,CASSGRVENEQYF
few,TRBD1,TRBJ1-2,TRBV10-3,TGTGCCATCAGGGGGGGACAGGGCGATGGCTACACCTTC,CAIRGGQGDGYTF
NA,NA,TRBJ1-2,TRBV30,TGTGCCTGGAGTACAGGGTACTATGGCTACACCTTC,CAWSTGYYGYTF
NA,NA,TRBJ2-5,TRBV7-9,TGTGCCAGCAGCTCCCCCTGGGAGACCCAGTACTTC,CASSSPWETQYF
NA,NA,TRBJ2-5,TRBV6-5,TGTGCCAGCTCGGAAAGTAGGCTCAGGGAGACCCAGTACTTC,CASSESRLRETQYF
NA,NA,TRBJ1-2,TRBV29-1,TGCAGCGTTGGTTTGGGACTCGGCGATGGCTACACCTTC,CSVGLGLGDGYTF
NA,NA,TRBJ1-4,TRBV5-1,TGCGCCAGCAGCGCCGGGGCCCTCCGACAGACTAATGAAAAACTGTTTTTT,CASSAGALRQTNEKLFF
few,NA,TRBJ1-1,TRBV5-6,TGTGCCAGCAGCCGACGGGGTGAAGCTTTCTTT,CASSRRGEAFF
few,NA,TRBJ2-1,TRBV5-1,TGCGCCAGCAGCTTGTCGGGGATCGATACGAATGAGCAGTTCTTC,CASSLSGIDTNEQFF
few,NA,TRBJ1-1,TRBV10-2,TGCGCCAGCAGTGAAACCGGACTCCTGAACACTGAAGCTTTCTTT,CASSETGLLNTEAFF
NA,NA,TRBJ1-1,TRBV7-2,TGTGCCAGCAGCTTAGGACTGGCGAACACTGAAGCTTTCTTT,CASSLGLANTEAFF
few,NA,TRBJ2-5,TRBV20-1,TGTGCGCCGTACCAAGAGACCCAGTACTTC,CAPYQETQYF
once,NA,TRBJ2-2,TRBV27,TGTGCCAGCAGTCTTGGACAGGGAGGGTATAACACCGGGGAGCTGTTTTTT,CASSLGQGGYNTGELFF
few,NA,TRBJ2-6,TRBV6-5,TGTGCCAGCAGTTACCATGTATACTCTGGGGCCAACGTCCTGACTTTC,CASSYHVYSGANVLTF
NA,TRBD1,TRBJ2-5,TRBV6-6,TGTGCCAGCAGGCGGAGGACAGGGGCTGGAGAGACCCAGTACTTC,CASRRRTGAGETQYF
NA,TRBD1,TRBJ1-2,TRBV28,TGTGCCAGCACTGTGGCCGGGACAGGATATGACTATGGCTACACCTTC,CASTVAGTGYDYGYTF
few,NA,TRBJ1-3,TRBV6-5,TGTGCCAGCAGTGAAACAATGATGGACAGTTACATATATTTT,CASSETMMDSYIYF
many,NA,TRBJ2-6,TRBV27,TGTGCCAGCAGTTCCTCCCAAGGGACGGCTGGGGCCAACGTCCTGACTTTC,CASSSSQGTAGANVLTF
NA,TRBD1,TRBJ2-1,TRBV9,TGTGCCAGCAGCGGACGGGGACAGGGGGCCTACAATGAGCAGTTCTTC,CASSGRGQGAYNEQFF
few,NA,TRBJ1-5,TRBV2,TGTGCCAGCGACAAGGGAGACCAGCCCCAGCATTTT,CASDKGDQPQHF
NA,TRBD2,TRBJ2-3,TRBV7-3,TGTGCCAGCAGCTTATCCGGGACTAGCGGGAGTGGGGACTACACAGATACGCAGTATTTT,CASSLSGTSGSGDYTDTQYF
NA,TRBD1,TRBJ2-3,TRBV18,TGTGCCAGCTCACCGAGGGACAGCTCCTCGGGAGATACGCAGTATTTT,CASSPRDSSSGDTQYF
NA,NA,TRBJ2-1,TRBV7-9,TGTGCCAGCAGCAAAATAGCGAGCTCCTACAATGAGCAGTTCTTC,CASSKIASSYNEQFF
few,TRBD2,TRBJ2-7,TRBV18,TGTGCCAGCTCACCCGGGACTAGTTTTGGCGAGCAGTACTTC,CASSPGTSFGEQYF
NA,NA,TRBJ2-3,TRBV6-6,TGTGCCAGCCAACACTGGGACACGCAGTATTTT,CASQHWDTQYF
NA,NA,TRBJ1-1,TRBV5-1,TGCGCCAGCAGCTTGGACAGGAACACTGAAGCTTTCTTT,CASSLDRNTEAFF
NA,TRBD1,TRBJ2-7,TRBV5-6,TGTGCCAGCAGCTTGGCCGGGACAGGGACGCGGAACGAGCAGTACTTC,CASSLAGTGTRNEQYF
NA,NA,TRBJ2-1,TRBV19,TGTGCCAGTAGTAGTAGAGTCTCCTACAATGAGCAGTTCTTC,CASSSRVSYNEQFF
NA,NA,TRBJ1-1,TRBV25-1,TGTGCCACCGTCGGACAGATGAACACTGAAGCTTTCTTT,CATVGQMNTEAFF
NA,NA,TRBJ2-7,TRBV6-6,TGTGCCAGCAGACCGGGTTTAAACTACGAGCAGTACTTC,CASRPGLNYEQYF
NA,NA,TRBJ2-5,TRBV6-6,TGTGCCAGCAGGCATGACTTCCAAGAGACCCAGTACTTC,CASRHDFQETQYF
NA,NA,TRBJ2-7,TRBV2,TGTGCCAGAGCCCAGGGTGCGGCCTACGAGCAGTACTTC,CARAQGAAYEQYF
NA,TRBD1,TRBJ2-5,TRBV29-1,TGCAGCGTTGAAGAGGACAGGGGAGGCGAGACCCAGTACTTC,CSVEEDRGGETQYF
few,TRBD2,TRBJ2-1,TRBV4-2,TGTGCCAGCAGCCAAGTAGTGGGAAGCGGGAGACACAATGAGCAGTTCTTC,CASSQVVGSGRHNEQFF
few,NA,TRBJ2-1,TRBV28,TGTGCCAGCTCGCAACCGGGACGTGGAAATGAGCAGTTCTTC,CASSQPGRGNEQFF
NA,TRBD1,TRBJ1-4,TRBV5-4,TGTGCCAGCAGCTTGTCCGCGGGACAGGGGGATGAAAAACTGTTTTTT,CASSLSAGQGDEKLFF
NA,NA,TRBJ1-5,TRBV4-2,TGTGCCAGCAGCCAAGATGATGGACAGTTCAATCAGCCCCAGCATTTT,CASSQDDGQFNQPQHF
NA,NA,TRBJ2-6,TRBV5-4,TGTGCCAGCAGCTTATCGCAGTTCTCTGGGGCCAACGTCCTGACTTTC,CASSLSQFSGANVLTF